A selection of T cell receptor beta chains follows, all from one sample in a study of T cell changes during pregnancy in multiple sclerosis. Sequencing used immunoSEQ multiplex PCR; TCRdb keeps in-frame clones, though not all of them. The data hold 50,000 or so clones, with 94% observed a single time. The sample here was CD4+ T cells from peripheral blood mononuclear cells, taken in the second trimester of pregnancy. The receptors stem from a female donor with multiple sclerosis, enrolled in a pregnancy study. The CDR3 runs from the conserved cysteine through the conserved F or W. Fields, in order: J gene, V gene, clone size, D gene, CDR3 protein, CDR3 DNA. A D gene is named only where the DNA matches it firmly. The size of a clone is reported for some rows only, either as once, few or many, or as a class for expanded clones.

TRBJ2-3	TRBV30	-	TRBD1	CAWGGTGIGDTQYF	TGTGCCTGGGGTGGGACAGGGATTGGGGATACGCAGTATTTT
TRBJ2-6	TRBV5-6	-	-	CASSLWGAGANVLTF	TGTGCCAGCAGCTTGTGGGGGGCTGGGGCCAACGTCCTGACTTTC
TRBJ2-4	TRBV18	-	TRBD1	CASSPSDRGGKNIQYF	TGTGCCAGCTCACCCTCAGACAGGGGTGGCAAAAACATTCAGTACTTC
TRBJ2-7	TRBV2	-	-	CASRGQHYEQYF	TGTGCCAGCAGAGGACAGCACTACGAGCAGTACTTC
TRBJ1-2	TRBV19	-	-	CASSLTGAPYGYTF	TGTGCCAGTAGTTTGACAGGTGCCCCCTATGGCTACACCTTC
TRBJ1-6	TRBV4-3	-	-	CASSQDSGSPLHF	TGCGCCAGCAGCCAAGATTCAGGCTCACCCCTCCACTTT
TRBJ2-6	TRBV10-3	-	TRBD1	CATGTGESGANVLTF	TGTGCCACCGGGACAGGCGAATCTGGGGCCAACGTCCTGACTTTC
TRBJ1-1	TRBV18	-	-	CASSPPVGGPEAFF	TGTGCCAGCTCACCACCGGTGGGTGGGCCTGAAGCTTTCTTT
TRBJ2-5	TRBV9	-	-	CASSAGIRETQYF	TGTGCCAGCAGCGCGGGGATTAGGGAGACCCAGTACTTC
TRBJ2-2	TRBV2	-	TRBD2	CASSLLAGGHTGELFF	TGTGCCAGCAGCCTCCTAGCGGGGGGCCACACCGGGGAGCTGTTTTTT
TRBJ1-2	TRBV5-1	-	-	CASSVTQAGVGYTF	TGCGCCAGCAGCGTCACCCAGGCAGGGGTGGGCTACACCTTC
TRBJ2-5	TRBV4-3	-	-	CASRQSTATRETQYF	TGCGCCAGCAGACAATCGACAGCTACCAGGGAGACCCAGTACTTC
TRBJ2-3	TRBV14	-	-	CATRGQSTDTQYF	TGTGCCACCAGGGGCCAGAGCACAGATACGCAGTATTTT
TRBJ1-2	TRBV7-3	-	-	CASSLTGAHGYTF	TGTGCCAGCAGCTTAACGGGGGCGCATGGCTACACCTTC
TRBJ1-2	TRBV7-9	-	-	CASSLVGGNYGYTF	TGTGCCAGCAGCTTAGTTGGGGGCAACTATGGCTACACCTTC
TRBJ1-5	TRBV7-6	-	-	CASSLSPGRENQPQHF	TGTGCCAGCAGCTTATCCCCCGGGAGGGAAAATCAGCCCCAGCATTTT
TRBJ2-7	TRBV7-2	-	TRBD1	CASSSLQGNLREQYF	TGTGCCAGCAGCTCACTACAGGGGAATCTCCGGGAGCAGTACTTC
TRBJ2-3	TRBV5-4	-	TRBD1	CASSLSGTGSDTQYF	TGTGCCAGCAGCTTGTCGGGGACAGGGTCCGATACGCAGTATTTT
TRBJ1-6	TRBV6-6	-	-	CASGFGRGGDSPLHF	TGTGCCAGCGGGTTTGGACGGGGGGGGGATTCACCCCTCCACTTT
TRBJ2-3	TRBV7-3	-	-	CASSFGLPTDTQYF	TGTGCCAGCAGCTTCGGACTACCCACAGATACGCAGTATTTT
TRBJ2-5	TRBV9	-	TRBD2	CASSVDVAGGLQETQYF	TGTGCCAGCAGCGTAGATGTGGCGGGGGGTCTCCAAGAGACCCAGTACTTC
TRBJ2-3	TRBV2	-	TRBD2	CASRLAGATDTQYF	TGTGCCAGCAGGCTAGCGGGGGCCACAGATACGCAGTATTTT
TRBJ2-7	TRBV4-2	-	TRBD2	CASSPLGGGSYEQYF	TGTGCCAGCAGCCCCCTGGGGGGGGGCTCCTACGAGCAGTACTTC
TRBJ1-2	TRBV5-6	-	TRBD1	CASSLPGTGGSYGYTF	TGTGCCAGCAGCTTGCCCGGGACAGGGGGCTCCTATGGCTACACCTTC
TRBJ1-1	TRBV30	few	-	CAWIPIRQERTEAFF	TGTGCCTGGATTCCAATTCGACAGGAAAGGACTGAAGCTTTCTTT
TRBJ1-2	TRBV25-1	-	TRBD1	CASTPGQSYGYTF	TGTGCCAGCACGCCGGGACAGTCCTATGGCTACACCTTC
TRBJ1-2	TRBV19	-	-	CASNREGGYTF	TGTGCCAGTAATCGGGAAGGCGGCTACACCTTC
TRBJ2-7	TRBV5-5	-	-	CASSRDWSYEQYF	TGTGCCAGCAGCCGGGACTGGTCCTACGAGCAGTACTTC
TRBJ1-6	TRBV15	-	TRBD1	CATSSDRLRGTANSPLHF	TGTGCCACCAGCAGTGATCGGCTCCGCGGGACAGCTAATTCACCCCTCCACTTT
TRBJ1-4	TRBV6-1	-	TRBD1	CASSKDREAEKLFF	TGTGCCAGCAGTAAGGACAGGGAAGCAGAAAAACTGTTTTTT
TRBJ1-3	TRBV7-2	-	TRBD1	CASSRPGQGGNTIYF	TGTGCCAGCAGCCGTCCGGGACAGGGAGGAAACACCATATATTTT
TRBJ2-7	TRBV7-3	-	TRBD2	CASSLAGGNSYEQYF	TGTGCCAGCAGCTTAGCGGGGGGTAACTCCTACGAGCAGTACTTC
TRBJ2-7	TRBV5-1	once	TRBD2	CASSPSAGGASYEQYF	TGCGCCAGCAGCCCGTCAGCGGGGGGTGCCTCCTACGAGCAGTACTTC
TRBJ1-4	TRBV7-3	-	-	CASSPGSNEKLFF	TGTGCCAGCAGCCCCGGGTCTAATGAAAAACTGTTTTTT
TRBJ1-6	TRBV11-2	-	-	CASSHEGGPRNSPLHF	TGTGCCAGCAGCCACGAGGGGGGGCCTCGAAATTCACCCCTCCACTTT
TRBJ1-3	TRBV30	-	-	CAWGFTQGIGNTIYF	TGTGCCTGGGGGTTCACACAGGGAATAGGAAACACCATATATTTT
TRBJ1-1	TRBV13	-	-	CASSLAVGRGTEAFF	TGTGCCAGCAGCTTAGCGGTAGGACGGGGTACTGAAGCTTTCTTT
TRBJ1-2	TRBV6-6	-	-	CASFSFSANYGYTF	TGTGCCAGCTTCAGTTTTTCAGCTAACTATGGCTACACCTTC
TRBJ2-3	TRBV7-2	-	-	CASSLASSGRTDTQYF	TGTGCCAGCAGCTTAGCGAGTAGCGGACGCACAGATACGCAGTATTTT
TRBJ2-2	TRBV6-5	-	-	CASREPGGTGELFF	TGTGCCAGCAGGGAGCCAGGGGGGACCGGGGAGCTGTTTTTT
TRBJ2-3	TRBV7-6	-	TRBD2	CASSSLAGGGTDTQYF	TGTGCCAGCAGCTCTCTAGCGGGGGGCGGCACAGATACGCAGTATTTT
TRBJ2-7	TRBV7-8	-	-	CASSSAGLGYEQYF	TGTGCCAGCAGCTCTGCAGGGTTGGGCTACGAGCAGTACTTC
TRBJ1-2	TRBV11-2	-	-	CASSFDRLDTYGYTF	TGTGCCAGCAGCTTTGACAGACTAGATACCTATGGCTACACCTTC
TRBJ1-2	TRBV2	-	-	CASSPVDKDFYGYTF	TGTGCCAGCAGCCCAGTGGACAAGGATTTCTATGGCTACACCTTC
TRBJ1-4	TRBV6-1	-	-	CASINLGGREKLFF	TGTGCCAGCATCAACCTAGGGGGAAGGGAAAAACTGTTTTTT
TRBJ2-7	TRBV27	-	TRBD1	CASSHTGTGVHEQYF	TGTGCCAGCAGTCACACCGGGACAGGGGTCCACGAGCAGTACTTC
TRBJ2-5	TRBV30	-	-	CAWSVSGAQETQYF	TGTGCCTGGAGTGTATCTGGGGCCCAGGAGACCCAGTACTTC
TRBJ1-2	TRBV27	-	-	CASSLTAGVRYGYTF	TGTGCCAGCAGTTTGACGGCGGGGGTACGGTATGGCTACACCTTC
TRBJ1-4	TRBV30	-	TRBD1	CAWSDRELNEKLFF	TGTGCCTGGAGCGACAGGGAGCTTAATGAAAAACTGTTTTTT
TRBJ2-3	TRBV7-9	-	TRBD2	CASSFRTSGVSTDTQYF	TGTGCCAGCAGCTTCCGAACTAGCGGGGTTAGCACAGATACGCAGTATTTT
TRBJ1-2	TRBV7-2	-	-	CASSLSGAQGGYTF	TGTGCCAGCAGCTTATCAGGGGCCCAGGGGGGCTACACCTTC
TRBJ1-3	TRBV19	-	-	CASSIDPSSGNTIYF	TGTGCCAGTAGTATAGATCCTAGCTCTGGAAACACCATATATTTT
TRBJ1-1	TRBV19	-	TRBD1	CASSIRGDRGRGKNTEAFF	TGTGCCAGTAGTATACGGGGGGACAGGGGCCGGGGGAAGAACACTGAAGCTTTCTTT
TRBJ2-5	TRBV7-2	-	TRBD2	CASSLELAKETQYF	TGTGCCAGCAGCTTAGAACTAGCGAAGGAGACCCAGTACTTC
TRBJ1-5	TRBV5-5	-	-	CASSRSYSNQPQHF	TGTGCCAGCAGCAGGAGTTATAGCAATCAGCCCCAGCATTTT